This TCR beta chain is from a study of shared clonotypes between healthy human individuals (TCRdb year 2020). Notes on the research overall: Two women and three men aged 18 to 49 years were included in the cohort. The study deeply sequenced blood TCR repertoires of five healthy adults to estimate repertoire size and the extent of clonotype sharing between individuals. Each donor's leukapheresis produced roughly between roughly 0.9 and 8.9 billion PBMCs. To increase sequencing depth and limit assay-specific biases, TCR repertoire library preparation and sequencing were carried out by different laboratories using diverse techniques. For each donor, CD4 naive and CD4 memory were each given three plates, CD8 naive was given two plates, and CD8 memory was given one plate. Points the paper makes about the study in general: Even with the large sequencing depth, rarefaction of the sorted-subset datasets indicated that sequencing was incomplete. Sharing across a few donors was observed for 5% to 6.5% of naive CD4, under 4% of naive CD8, around 2.5% of memory CD4, and around 0.4% of memory CD8 clonotypes. Estimated clonotype richness was generally larger for naive than for memory subsets. Based on pairwise subsampling, the degree of clonotype sharing among donors was expected to be affected by sequencing depth. Sampling was restricted to blood, and TCR repertoires in tissues likely differ from the TCR repertoires found in blood. Compared with non-shared clonotypes, the clonotypes found in all four sorted-subset donors had higher generation probabilities. Because the study included only a small number of donors, the genetic and exposure-history diversity represented was limited.

According to the germline V gene (reference sequence), CDR1 reads GTSNPN and CDR2 reads SVGIG. Including the terminal cysteine and phenylalanine, the CDR3 comprises 18 residues. Left in the record is the CDR3 DNA by itself, 54 bases read in frame from the first base. Trimming takes 8 bases off V and 0 bases off J; junction bases not matched to a gene: 21. Using the deep immunoSEQ assay, TCR CDR3 regions were amplified from genomic DNA by multiplex PCR. Extracted genomic DNA from each cell subset was spread evenly across all wells of several immunoSEQ 96-well plates, with each plate serving as a replicate. For sorted subsets, each replicate PCR was loaded with about 0.2 ug genomic DNA, equivalent to 25,000 to 35,000 T cell genomes. Purified libraries were quantified with a Qubit 3.0 fluorometer, sized on a Bioanalyzer 2100, and re-quantified with the KAPA Library Quantification kit. A separate single-read 150-cycle Illumina NextSeq 550 flow cell was used to sequence each immunoSEQ 96-well plate. Processing in the source paper ran as follows. Because the immunoSEQ output held only junctional sequences and lacked quality scores, the filtering could not match the filtering applied to full-length reads. Sequences were annotated with PyIR, a Python wrapper for IgBLAST v1.9, and V/J genes and CDR3 were assigned using IMGT germline references. Reads were filtered out if the reads had weak V/J assignments (E-value above 1e-6), no CDR3, stop codons, out-of-frame junctions, or ambiguous translated residues. V3J clonotypes were defined as sequences sharing an identical inferred V gene, J gene, and CDR3 amino acid sequence. Percentage overlap between repertoires was computed as shared unique clonotypes divided by the size of the smaller repertoire. Richness of each repertoire was evaluated using RTK rarefaction, the Chao1 estimator, and Recon v2.1 estimates of unobserved clonotypes. For all TCRbeta clonotypes obtained by the gDNA method from a few donors, generation probabilities were computed with OLGA. TCRdb obtained this table from immuneACCESS and retained in-frame rearrangements with V and J assigned. These tables miss some clones; where compared with another copy, unresolved V genes account for less than half of the shortfall, and the remainder is unexplained. The V and J calls and clone size are taken from that table; D and trimming were inferred from the DNA. The sample includes millions of clones, with around nine tenths observed a single time. The leading ten clones occupy roughly 0.15% of the sample.

The donors were healthy, HIV-negative adults who had no recently reported acute infections or vaccinations. Every donor was a Caucasian adult living in Nashville, Tennessee, USA. CD4+ T cells were enriched by magnetic negative selection; naive cells were then positively selected on CD45RA, and the negative fraction formed the memory subset. Blood was obtained by leukapheresis, after which PBMCs were separated by Ficoll-Histopaque density gradient centrifugation and cryopreserved in liquid nitrogen vapor phase. Purity and quantity of every magnetically sorted T cell population were checked by analytical flow cytometry. Genomic DNA was isolated from each sorted fraction and quantified by UV absorbance on a Nanodrop 2000c. About this clone: No antigen is known for it. It has no much larger one-base neighbor in the sample; base qualities were not kept.

The receptor comes from a man between 18 and 35 years old in good health. The sequence joins TRBV30 to TRBJ1-1; 7 of the junction bases match TRBD1. Sequencing was done on a sample of naive CD4+ T cells sorted from blood. Reading the label with the study, this specimen's cell subset or site is: CD45RA+ positively selected. The CDR3: CAREPRQGLTPMNTEAFF. The DNA sequence follows: TGTGCCAGAGAACCCAGACAGGGCCTAACCCCCATGAACACTGAAGCTTTCTTT.